The 21 T cell receptor beta chains given below trace back to one sample, sequenced in a study of cytomegalovirus exposure and HLA in healthy donors. PCR employed 60 Vbeta and 13 Jbeta primers. Assay used: immunoSEQ multiplex PCR; TCRdb lists only in-frame clones, some missing. The sample yields roughly 110,000 clones, under 85% seen once. Input material: PBMCs. The origin of the receptors is a man in his forties in good health and CMV-seropositive.

This clone occurred a few times. This chain connects TRBV5-1 to TRBJ2-7, with TRBD2 as a possible D gene (6 bases). The CDR3 is 12 residues long. Germline-derived CDR1 and CDR2 are SGHRS and YFSETQ. The V and J ends lost 9 bases and 3 bases respectively, with 13 bases between them. The CDR3 nucleotides are TGCGCCACGCGGGACGCTAACTACGAGCAGTACTTC. This encodes CATRDANYEQYF.

In its sample, this clone was seen once. The chain recombines TRBV29-1 with TRBJ1-2; 9 bases are shared with TRBD1. Germline CDR1 and CDR2: SQVTM and ANQGSEA. This CDR3 has 12 residues. V lost 6 bases to trimming and J lost 2 bases; unmatched junction nucleotides: 1. Here the CDR3 DNA reads TGCAGCGTGGGACAGGGCAACTATGGCTACACCTTC. It specifies CSVGQGNYGYTF.

The rearrangement joins TRBV28 to TRBJ2-1; TRBD1 might be the D (6 bases). Germline-derived CDR1 and CDR2 are MDHEN and SYDVKM. The CDR3 is made up of 12 amino acids. Trimming cost V 8 bases and J 7 bases, with 12 bases left between them. Here the CDR3 reads CASSAGVNEQFF. CDR3 coding DNA: TGTGCCAGCTCTGCAGGGGTGAATGAGCAGTTCTTC.

This chain links TRBV28 with TRBJ1-2; D is unclear. V was trimmed by 1 base and J by 6 bases, leaving 21 bases between them. The V gene's germline CDR1 is MDHEN and CDR2 SYDVKM. CDR3 length equals 17 residues. This chain's CDR3 is CASSLYPGTSRRDGYTF. CDR3 nucleotides: TGTGCCAGCAGTTTATATCCTGGAACCTCCCGACGGGATGGCTACACCTTC.

This clone was counted only a few times. This chain connects TRBV7-9 to TRBJ1-1, with D perhaps matching TRBD1 (5 bases). This CDR3 has 14 residues. Trimming stripped 5 bases from V and 5 bases from J, with 15 bases between. Germline V gene lookup returns CDR1 SEHNR and CDR2 FQNEAQ (reference sequence). The CDR3 is CASSLDTTRTEAFF. The CDR3 DNA is TGTGCCAGCAGCCTGGACACGACCCGAACTGAAGCTTTCTTT.

The chain links TRBV27 to TRBJ2-2; 11 nucleotides match TRBD2. Germline V gene data show CDR1 as MNHEY and CDR2 as SMNVEV (reference sequence). The CDR3 consists of 18 residues. J gave up 5 bases and V 4 bases, and 12 bases lay outside the gene matches. CDR3 sequence reads: CASSSLQIAGGPTGELFF. In DNA form, the CDR3 reads TGTGCCAGCAGTTCGCTTCAGATAGCGGGGGGGCCTACCGGGGAGCTGTTTTTT.

The rearrangement links TRBV28 to TRBJ2-5; a weak D match, TRBD2 (6 bases). V was shortened by 4 bases and J by 0 bases, with 6 bases between the two germline ends. CDR1 MDHEN and CDR2 SYDVKM come from the germline V gene. This CDR3 has 13 amino acids. CDR3 in DNA: TGTGCCAGCAGTTGGGACTACCAAGAGACCCAGTACTTC. It specifies CASSWDYQETQYF.

The V call is TRBV7-9, the J call TRBJ1-2; D gene uncertain. Per the germline V gene, CDR1 is SEHNR and CDR2 is FQNEAQ (reference sequence). This CDR3 comprises 14 residues. V dropped 7 bases and J dropped 4 bases, with 16 bases sitting between them. The CDR3 region has the DNA TGTGCCAGCACCCCAGCGGTGGTGATCTATGGCTACACCTTC. Translation: CASTPAVVIYGYTF.

V usage is TRBV4-1 and J usage is TRBJ2-2, with 8 bases fitting TRBD1. The J segment lost 7 bases and the V segment lost 0 bases, leaving 7 bases of the junction unmatched. Germline-derived CDR1 and CDR2 are MGHRA and YSYEKL. This CDR3 comprises 16 residues. CDR3 DNA: TGCGCCAGCAGCCAAGATGGAACAGGGGGTGGCGGGGAGCTGTTTTTT. Residues: CASSQDGTGGGGELFF.

With regard to this clone: A read error may produce the germline difference seen at one junction end. V usage is TRBV7-9 and J usage is TRBJ1-4; tentative D call: TRBD1 (6 bases). The germline CDR1 and CDR2 sequences are SEHNR and FQNEAQ (reference sequence). The CDR3 is 12 amino acids. The CDR3 nucleotides read TGTGCCAGCAGCTTGGCTCGGGGGGGCGAACAATTT. Amino acids: CASSLARGGEQF. Full variable domain (missing parts from reference TRBV7-9 and TRBJ1-4): DTGVSQNPRHKITKRGQNVTFRCDPISEHNRLYWYRQTLGQGPEFLTYFQNEAQLEKSRLLSDRFSAERPKGSFSTLEIQRTEQGDSAMYLCASSLARGGEQFGSGTQLSVL.

The chain joins TRBV6-5 to TRBJ2-1; D is perhaps TRBD1 (5 bases). Trimming stripped 6 bases from V and 10 bases from J, with 22 bases between. Per germline, CDR1 MNHEY and CDR2 SVGAGI. The CDR3 runs to 15 residues. This CDR3 reads CASSVSLLRRQEQFF. In DNA, the CDR3 is TGTGCCAGCAGCGTCTCCCTCCTGCGCCGACAGGAGCAGTTCTTC.

The J gene is TRBJ2-1, the V gene TRBV9; D is possibly TRBD1 (6 bases). V was clipped by 3 bases and J by 9 bases, with 16 bases between them. The CDR3 consists of 14 residues. Germline CDR1 and CDR2: SGDLS and YYNGEE. DNA of the CDR3: TGTGCCAGCAGCGGGGGTTATGGGGGCGGTGAGCAGTTCTTC. It codes for CASSGGYGGGEQFF.

V gene TRBV7-2 combines with J gene TRBJ2-3; TRBD2 agrees at 14 bases. V lost 3 bases to trimming and J lost 7 bases; unmatched junction nucleotides: 6. Per germline, CDR1 SGHTA and CDR2 FQGNSA. The length of the CDR3 is 16 residues. CDR3 protein: CASSLTTSGGGNTQYF. CDR3 nucleotide sequence: TGTGCCAGCAGCTTGACGACTAGCGGGGGGGGGAATACGCAGTATTTT.

V is TRBV11-3 and J is TRBJ1-6, with D uncertain. The CDR3 covers 13 residues. The ends were cut back, 2 bases at V and 10 bases at J, with 9 bases in the middle. Germline CDR1 is SGHNT and CDR2 is YENEEA. CDR3 region: CASSLQLGSPLHF. For the CDR3, the DNA is TGTGCCAGCAGCTTACAACTAGGATCACCCCTCCACTTT.

V gene TRBV6-5 combines with J gene TRBJ2-5, with a tentative D call TRBD2 (6 bases). The J call may be mistaken, given a closer DNA end match to TRBJ2-7. Per the germline V gene, CDR1 is MNHEY and CDR2 is SVGAGI. CDR3 length: 16 residues. The CDR3 nucleotides read TGTGCCAGCAGTTACTCCCGAGGAGGGTCGGGCTACGAGCAGTACTTC. Residues: CASSYSRGGSGYEQYF.

This sequence joins TRBV2 and TRBJ1-6; 8 bases map to TRBD1. The CDR3 is 14 amino acids. Per germline, CDR1 SNHLY and CDR2 FYNNEI. Losses at the gene ends were 5 bases for V and 7 bases for J; bases not matched to a gene: 4. The CDR3 bases are TGTGCCAGCAGTAGGACAGGGAAAAATTCACCCCTCCACTTT. Translation gives CASSRTGKNSPLHF.

The chain recombines TRBV2 with TRBJ2-7; 9 bases fit TRBD1. The CDR3 loop spans 12 amino acids. Trimming at V came to 9 bases and at J to 5 bases, leaving 5 bases not matched to a gene. Germline V gene lookup returns CDR1 SNHLY and CDR2 FYNNEI. The CDR3 loop is CASGTGLDEQYF. CDR3 in DNA: TGTGCCAGTGGGACAGGGCTCGACGAGCAGTACTTC. The full variable domain, rest sourced from reference TRBV2 and TRBJ2-7, is EPEVTQTPSHQVTQMGQEVILRCVPISNHLYFYWYRQILGQKVEFLVSFYNNEISEKSEIFDDQFSVERPDGSNFTLKIRSTKLEDSAMYFCASGTGLDEQYFGPGTRLTVT.

The rearrangement joins TRBV20-1 to TRBJ2-7; possible D gene TRBD1, 5 bases. The CDR3 covers 10 residues. V lost 6 bases to trimming and J lost 6 bases, with 9 bases between them. Germline V lookup: CDR1 DFQATT, CDR2 SNEGSKA (reference sequence). The CDR3 bases are TGCAGTGCAACGGACATCGAGCAGTACTTC. Translated: CSATDIEQYF.

This clone has only a few counts. The rearrangement joins TRBV4-3 to TRBJ1-1; no clear D. The CDR3 loop spans 14 amino acids. The germline gives CDR1 LGHNA, CDR2 YSLEER. The ends were cut back, 2 bases at V and 4 bases at J, with 11 bases in the middle. CDR3 in amino acids: CASSQPGGSTEAFF. CDR3 bases: TGCGCCAGCAGCCAACCAGGAGGGAGCACTGAAGCTTTCTTT.

This chain joins TRBV27 and TRBJ1-1; D uncertain. This CDR3 is built from 13 residues. Trimming cost V 8 bases and J 0 bases, with 10 bases left between them. CDR1 is MNHEY, CDR2 SMNVEV, per germline (reference sequence). This CDR3 reads CASHGGMNTEAFF. CDR3 sequence (DNA): TGTGCCAGCCACGGCGGGATGAACACTGAAGCTTTCTTT.

This chain links TRBV7-3 with TRBJ2-3; D is unclear. V lost 2 bases, J lost 0 bases, and 9 bases lay in between. Per germline, CDR1 SGHTA and CDR2 FQGTGA. This CDR3 is built from 15 residues. The CDR3 here is CASSLFPTSTDTQYF. The DNA for the CDR3 is TGTGCCAGCAGCTTATTTCCAACTAGCACAGATACGCAGTATTTT.